These T cell receptor beta chains were read from a single sample in a study of T cell repertoires in cytomegalovirus infection. TCRdb analysed the reads with MiXCR anew, one entry per CDR3 protein. Among approximately 500,000 distinct CDR3 sequences listed, more than 15% were seen once. The sample was CD8+ T cells from PBMCs. These receptors were collected from a human donor in good health (CMV status not recorded). Some clones in this sample may be carry-over from other donors' samples. Both conserved end residues are part of each CDR3. A D gene is named only where the DNA matches it firmly. Clone size is not always given. Where it is, it says once, few, many or a class for expanded clones.

CDR3 | DNA | size | J | D | length | V
CASSLSKGSHEQFF | TGTGCCAGCAGTTTATCCAAGGGGTCCCATGAGCAGTTCTTC | . | TRBJ2-1 | . | 14 | TRBV27
CASSLRPVGSNTEAFF | TGTGCCAGCAGCTTAAGGCCCGTGGGATCGAACACTGAAGCTTTCTTT | many | TRBJ1-1 | . | 16 | TRBV7-3
CASAPRQGNHGYTF | TGTGCCAGCGCCCCTCGACAGGGAAATCATGGCTACACCTTC | . | TRBJ1-2 | TRBD1 | 14 | TRBV6-4
CASTPQELAGYEQYF | TGTGCCAGCACCCCCCAGGAACTAGCGGGATACGAGCAGTACTTC | many | TRBJ2-7 | TRBD2 | 15 | TRBV6-1
CASTRDREGSGYNEQFF | TGTGCCAGTACTCGGGACAGGGAAGGGAGTGGGTACAATGAGCAGTTCTTC | many | TRBJ2-1 | TRBD1 | 17 | TRBV19
CASSPRGVGNQPQHF | TGTGCCAGCAGCCCACGGGGGGTCGGCAATCAGCCCCAGCATTTT | . | TRBJ1-5 | . | 15 | TRBV5-4
CASSGQGASYEQYF | TGCGCCAGCAGTGGACAGGGGGCCTCCTACGAGCAGTACTTC | . | TRBJ2-7 | TRBD1 | 14 | TRBV10-1
CATPRGELAGGLSYEQYF | TGTGCCACGCCCCGGGGGGAACTAGCGGGAGGTCTCTCCTACGAGCAGTACTTC | few | TRBJ2-7 | TRBD2 | 18 | TRBV2
CASSYSEALGRNYGYTF | TGTGCCAGCAGCTATTCCGAAGCGTTGGGACGAAACTATGGCTACACCTTC | . | TRBJ1-2 | . | 17 | TRBV6-5
CASSPFGGPYEQYF | TGTGCCAGCTCTCCGTTCGGGGGCCCCTACGAGCAGTACTTC | . | TRBJ2-7 | . | 14 | TRBV27
CASSLVTGRKYEQYF | TGTGCCAGCAGCTTAGTTACAGGGAGGAAATACGAGCAGTACTTC | . | TRBJ2-7 | . | 15 | TRBV7-9
CASSYPEERGHLFQETQYF | TGTGCCAGCAGTTACCCCGAAGAGCGGGGGCACCTATTTCAAGAGACCCAGTACTTC | many | TRBJ2-5 | TRBD2 | 19 | TRBV6-2/TRBV6-3
CASSLNSHLLEYEQYF | TGTGCCAGCAGTTTAAACTCACACCTCTTAGAATACGAGCAGTACTTC | few | TRBJ2-7 | . | 16 | TRBV28
CASTSAVSFEKLFF | TGTGCCAGCACTTCAGCAGTCTCTTTTGAAAAACTGTTTTTT | . | TRBJ1-4 | . | 14 | TRBV27
CALAGSGTEAFF | TGTGCCCTGGCGGGGAGTGGGACTGAAGCTTTCTTT | . | TRBJ1-1 | . | 12 | TRBV2
CASSPVASGRAGETQYF | TGTGCCAGCAGCCCAGTTGCTAGCGGGAGAGCGGGGGAGACCCAGTACTTC | many | TRBJ2-5 | TRBD2 | 17 | TRBV7-8
CASSLGVTGESSSYNEQFF | TGTGCCAGCAGCTTAGGGGTCACAGGCGAATCTAGCTCCTACAATGAGCAGTTCTTC | many | TRBJ2-1 | . | 19 | TRBV7-9
CASSLDDSAETQYF | TGTGCCAGCAGCTTAGATGACAGTGCAGAGACCCAGTACTTC | . | TRBJ2-5 | . | 14 | TRBV11-2
CASSLVSLGPYNEQFF | TGTGCCAGCAGCTTAGTCTCACTAGGACCCTACAATGAGCAGTTCTTC | few | TRBJ2-1 | . | 16 | TRBV7-9
CASSFFRDNYGYTF | TGTGCCAGCAGCTTCTTCAGGGACAACTATGGCTACACCTTC | many | TRBJ1-2 | . | 14 | TRBV7-8
CASSRTSGNLSLREQYF | TGTGCCAGCAGCAGAACTAGCGGGAACCTCTCCCTACGTGAGCAGTACTTC | many | TRBJ2-7 | TRBD2 | 17 | TRBV7-3
CASSPRGTNVRGDTQYF | TGTGCCAGCTCGCCTCGAGGGACAAATGTCCGTGGAGATACGCAGTATTTT | . | TRBJ2-3 | . | 17 | TRBV18
CASSAPGQGNYGYTF | TGTGCCAGCAGTGCCCCGGGACAGGGTAACTATGGCTACACCTTC | many | TRBJ1-2 | TRBD1 | 15 | TRBV6-6
CSARELAGGLPGKEQFF | TGCAGTGCTAGAGAACTAGCGGGAGGCCTTCCGGGGAAGGAGCAGTTCTTC | . | TRBJ2-1 | TRBD2 | 17 | TRBV20-1
CASTIGLAGTTGAYNEQFF | TGTGCCAGCACCATCGGACTAGCGGGGACAACCGGAGCCTACAATGAGCAGTTCTTC | many | TRBJ2-1 | TRBD2 | 19 | TRBV6-6
CASSLWTGAAPYNSPLHF | TGTGCCAGCAGCCTGTGGACAGGGGCGGCCCCCTATAATTCACCCCTCCACTTT | many | TRBJ1-6 | TRBD1 | 18 | TRBV11-2
CAISETGTSGNIQYF | TGTGCCATCAGTGAGACCGGGACTAGCGGAAACATTCAGTACTTC | many | TRBJ2-4 | TRBD2 | 15 | TRBV10-3
CASSQLAGGDEQFF | TGCGCCAGCAGCCAACTAGCGGGGGGAGATGAGCAGTTCTTC | many | TRBJ2-1 | TRBD2 | 14 | TRBV4-1